These 20 T cell receptor beta chains were all obtained from the same sample, sequenced in a study of molecular identifiers for immune sequencing clone quantification. TCRdb reanalysed the PCR reads using MiXCR and keeps one entry per CDR3 protein. Of about 640,000 distinct CDR3 sequences in the sample, around 20% were seen once. The sample consisted of naive CD8+ T cells from blood, with Jurkat cell RNA spiked in. Stated subset: FACS-sorted CD8+CD4-CCR7+CD45RA+ naive T cells. These receptors were collected from a human donor in good health. Some libraries in this study had Jurkat cell RNA spiked in.

This clonotype was seen at least ten times. This chain connects TRBV13 to TRBJ1-5; unclear D gene. The CDR3 length is 15 residues. The germline gives CDR1 PRHDT, CDR2 FYEKMQ (reference sequence). Trimming left V 0 bases short and J 3 bases short, with 9 bases between. The CDR3 DNA follows: TGTGCCAGCAGCTTAGGCCCACAGAACAATCAGCCCCAGCATTTT. Its translation is CASSLGPQNNQPQHF. Combining the CDR3 with reference TRBV13 and TRBJ1-5 gives the whole variable domain AAGVIQSPRHLIKEKRETATLKCYPIPRHDTVYWYQQGPGQDPQFLISFYEKMQSDKGSIPDRFSAQQFSDYHSELNMSSLELGDSALYFCASSLGPQNNQPQHFGDGTRLSIL.

This clonotype showed up just a few times. This chain links TRBV12-3 or TRBV12-4 with TRBJ2-2; 7 nucleotides match TRBD2. The CDR3 spans 16 residues. J gave up 4 bases and V 4 bases, and 9 bases lay outside the gene matches. The CDR3 reads CASSWVGGSGTGELFF. The CDR3 DNA reads as TGTGCCAGCAGTTGGGTCGGCGGGAGTGGCACCGGGGAGCTGTTTTTT.

This clonotype was found many times. The rearrangement links TRBV9 to TRBJ2-2, with D tentatively TRBD2 (6 bases). Germline CDR1 and CDR2: SGDLS and YYNGEE. V was pared by 0 bases and J by 6 bases, with 12 bases between. The CDR3 runs 15 residues. The CDR3 here is CASSVGGGGAGELFF. Here the CDR3 DNA reads TGTGCCAGCAGCGTAGGTGGAGGCGGGGCCGGGGAGCTGTTTTTT.

This clonotype was found many times. The chain couples TRBV20-1 to TRBJ2-2; D is ambiguous. CDR1 and CDR2 from the germline V gene are DFQATT and SNEGSKA (reference sequence). The CDR3 runs to 15 residues. V gave up 3 bases and J gave up 2 bases, with 13 bases separating them. DNA for the CDR3: TGCAGTGCTAGCGTAGCCCCCCCTAACACCGGGGAGCTGTTTTTT. Its protein is CSASVAPPNTGELFF.

The table lists this clonotype with many counts. The J gene is TRBJ1-1, the V gene TRBV20-1; no clear D gene. The V gene lost 0 bases and the J gene lost 2 bases, with 10 bases spanning the gap. This CDR3 is built from 14 residues. CDR1 is DFQATT and CDR2 is SNEGSKA in the germline V gene (reference sequence). The CDR3 protein is CSARDQDRNTEAFF. In DNA form, the CDR3 reads TGCAGTGCTAGAGATCAGGACCGAAACACTGAAGCTTTCTTT.

The table lists this clonotype with many counts. The chain links TRBV6-1 to TRBJ1-5; D is possibly TRBD1 (6 bases). Germline V gives CDR1 MNHNS, CDR2 SASEGT. This CDR3 is built from 17 residues. V was trimmed by 1 base and J by 0 bases, leaving 13 bases between them. In DNA form, the CDR3 reads TGTGCCAGCAGTGAAGAGAACAGGGACTATAGCAATCAGCCCCAGCATTTT. It yields the protein CASSEENRDYSNQPQHF.

This clonotype was picked up many times. This chain uses TRBV20-1 with TRBJ2-3; TRBD2 aligns across 10 bases. CDR1 and CDR2 from the germline V gene are DFQATT and SNEGSKA (reference sequence). CDR3 size: 15 residues. The V and J ends lost 5 bases and 0 bases, in that order; junction bases with no gene match: 5. The CDR3 sequence is CSADGTSASTDTQYF. The CDR3 bases are TGCAGTGCTGACGGGACTAGCGCAAGCACAGATACGCAGTATTTT.

A note on this clonotype: A read error is possible here, since a much larger clone lies one base away. The chain is built from TRBV6-1 and TRBJ2-3; tentatively, D is TRBD2 (6 bases). The CDR3 loop spans 15 amino acids. Germline values: CDR1 MNHNS, CDR2 SASEGT. The CDR3 loop reads CASLTGLFSADTQCF. The DNA for the CDR3 is TGTGCCAGCCTTACAGGACTATTCTCGGCAGATACGCAGTGTTTT.

With respect to this clonotype: A much larger clone lies one base from this, so it may be a read error. The rearrangement uses TRBV30 and TRBJ2-3, with TRBD1 as a possible D gene (7 bases). The CDR3 sequence is 13 residues long. CDR1 and CDR2 from the germline V gene are GTSNPN and SVGIG (reference sequence). DNA of the CDR3: TGTGCCTGGACCGATGGAGGGACAGATACGAAGTATTTT. Amino acid sequence: CAWTDGGTDTKYF.

V usage is TRBV10-3 and J usage is TRBJ2-1, with D possibly being TRBD1 (6 bases). The CDR3 runs 17 residues. Trimming stripped 3 bases from V and 2 bases from J, with 17 bases between. CDR1 ENHRY and CDR2 SYGVKD come from the germline V gene. This CDR3 reads CAISDVAGEIAYNEQFF. The CDR3 nucleotides read TGTGCCATCAGTGATGTGGCAGGGGAAATAGCCTACAATGAGCAGTTCTTC.

The J gene is TRBJ2-5, the V gene TRBV6-6; D unresolved. The V gene lost 2 bases and the J gene lost 3 bases, with 4 bases spanning the gap. Germline V gives CDR1 MNHNY, CDR2 SVGAGI (reference sequence). This CDR3 is built from 12 residues. CDR3 loop: CASSYPKETQYF. The CDR3 DNA reads as TGTGCCAGCAGTTACCCTAAAGAGACCCAGTACTTC.

This clonotype was counted at least ten times. The genes are TRBV7-9 and TRBJ2-3; D unresolved. Germline lookup yields CDR1 SEHNR and CDR2 FQNEAQ (reference sequence). The V gene lost 5 bases and the J gene lost 3 bases, with 15 bases spanning the gap. This CDR3 has 15 residues. CDR3: CASSPSVSVTDTQYF. The CDR3 DNA reads as TGTGCCAGCAGCCCATCGGTCTCCGTAACAGATACGCAGTATTTT.

This clonotype was found a few times. This chain uses TRBV7-9 with TRBJ2-5; the D gene is possibly TRBD2 (5 bases). The CDR3 contains 16 residues. The V end lost 8 bases, the J end lost 2 bases, and 21 bases lay between the germline ends. In germline, CDR1 is SEHNR, CDR2 FQNEAQ (reference sequence). The CDR3 protein is CASQWWERSTQETQYF. The CDR3 nucleotides are TGTGCCAGCCAATGGTGGGAGCGGAGCACACAAGAGACCCAGTACTTC. Complete variable domain (other parts from reference TRBV7-9 and TRBJ2-5): DTGVSQNPRHKITKRGQNVTFRCDPISEHNRLYWYRQTLGQGPEFLTYFQNEAQLEKSRLLSDRFSAERPKGSFSTLEIQRTEQGDSAMYLCASQWWERSTQETQYFGPGTRLLVL.

This clonotype was observed at least ten times. The V call is TRBV11-2, the J call TRBJ2-5, with 7 positions matching TRBD2. Looked up from germline, CDR1 is SGHAT and CDR2 is FQNNGV. V lost 5 bases and J lost 7; bases outside the gene matches: 4. This CDR3 comprises 12 residues. CDR3 protein: CASSPRGGTQYF. The CDR3 coding sequence is TGTGCCAGCAGCCCGCGCGGGGGGACCCAGTACTTC.

For this clonotype: No conserved phenylalanine or tryptophan is present at the end of the CDR3, so a read error is the likely explanation. V is TRBV29-1 and J is TRBJ2-7; possibly TRBD1 or TRBD2 for D (5 bases each). Germline V gene sequence: CDR1 SQVTM, CDR2 ANQGSEA. The CDR3 covers 13 residues. The ends were cut back, 3 bases at V and 6 bases at J, with 15 bases in the middle. The CDR3 loop reads CSVDPEGPGEQYL. The CDR3 nucleotides read TGCAGCGTTGACCCAGAGGGACCGGGCGAGCAGTACCTC.

There are many counts of this clonotype. V and J are TRBV4-3 and TRBJ2-3, with D perhaps assigned TRBD1 or TRBD2 (5 bases each). V dropped 0 bases and J dropped 3 bases, with 19 bases sitting between them. Germline assignment: CDR1 LGHNA and CDR2 YSLEER. This CDR3 comprises 18 residues. CDR3 DNA sequence: TGCGCCAGCAGCCAAGATCCGATTGGGGGTTATGGAACAGATACGCAGTATTTT. This translates into CASSQDPIGGYGTDTQYF.

In its sample, this clonotype was seen many times. This rearrangement joins TRBV6-6 to TRBJ2-5; 8 bases align to TRBD1. Per germline, CDR1 MNHNY and CDR2 SVGAGI (reference sequence). The CDR3 runs to 16 residues. V shed 2 bases, J shed 5 bases, and the junction held 10 bases outside the gene matches. The CDR3 region has the DNA TGTGCCAGCAGTTACGGGGCAGGGGGCTTCACGGAGACCCAGTACTTC. Amino acid sequence: CASSYGAGGFTETQYF.

The V gene is TRBV27, the J gene TRBJ2-6; TRBD1 might be the D (6 bases). V was shortened by 4 bases and J by 2 bases, with 9 bases between the two germline ends. Germline CDR1 MNHEY, CDR2 SMNVEV (reference sequence). The CDR3 is 15 amino acids. CDR3 sequence (DNA): TGTGCCAGCAGTTCCAGGGGTACTGGGGCCAACGTCCTGACTTTC. It yields the protein CASSSRGTGANVLTF.

The J gene is TRBJ2-2, the V gene TRBV5-8; D gene unclear. Germline V gives CDR1 SGHTS, CDR2 YDEGEE. This CDR3 comprises 15 residues. The V end was cut by 0 bases, the J end by 6 bases, with 12 bases between. The CDR3 sequence is CASSLVPGQAGELFF. The CDR3 DNA reads as TGTGCCAGCAGCTTGGTTCCGGGTCAGGCCGGGGAGCTGTTTTTT.

Regarding this clonotype: This may come from a read error, since a much larger clone is one base off. The V and J genes are TRBV12-3 or TRBV12-4 and TRBJ1-1; 7 nucleotides match TRBD1. The CDR3 has 14 residues. V shed 5 bases and J 6 bases; nucleotides not matched to a gene: 9. The CDR3 bases are TGTGCCAGCAGTGGGGGACAGCTAAACGCTGAAGCTTTCTTT. Protein: CASSGGQLNAEAFF.